This entry features one T cell receptor (beta chain) sequence. The junction had 5 bases not matched to a gene; V was cut back by 7 bases and J by 2 bases. This CDR3 region has 14 residues. The entry originates in a study of blood T cell repertoires in COVID-19. On the study more broadly: Acute-phase and convalescent COVID-19 samples originated in the United States, Italy and Spain.

Sequencing was performed with immunoSEQ multiplex PCR; in TCRdb, only in-frame clones are kept and a portion is missing. The sample has a few hundred thousand clones; around nine tenths are singletons. The sequenced material came from PBMCs or T cells enriched from blood (not recorded which). The origin of this receptor is a woman aged 40 to 55 who had recovered from COVID-19. This chain links TRBV23-1 with TRBJ2-7; 10 bases match TRBD1. TRBV23-1 is an ORF; its function is uncertain. In nucleotides, the CDR3 is TGCGCCAGCACTCCCGGGACAGGGGCCTACGAGCAGTACTTC. Translation gives CASTPGTGAYEQYF.